Given below is one T cell receptor (beta chain) in context. Its target is not known. The data are from a study of T cell responses to AZD1222 COVID-19 vaccine. Study-wide points: Most donors were white British, females outnumbered males, and clonal diversity was possibly underestimated. Nearly half of spike-specific TCRs reportedly go after variant regions that carry no mutations. The study found vaccine-associated CD4 TCRs spanning spike, dominant at 160-218 and 743-854.

The table came from immunoSEQ multiplex PCR; TCRdb's copy has only in-frame clones and leaves some out. The table has more than 110,000 clones, about 91% seen once; the top ten hold around 2.8%. Germline V gives CDR1 SEHNR, CDR2 FQNEAQ (reference sequence). The length of the CDR3 is 13 residues. Trimming removed 5 bases at V and 4 bases at J, with 9 bases between. Sequencing was performed on peripheral blood, taken on day 0 of AZD1222 vaccination. The chain carries TRBV7-9 and TRBJ1-3; D call uncertain. This receptor was obtained from an adult in good health. The CDR3 sequence is CASSPSWGNTIYF. The CDR3 region has the DNA TGTGCCAGCAGCCCGTCGTGGGGAAACACCATATATTTT.